This T cell receptor (beta chain) derives from a study of cytomegalovirus exposure and HLA in healthy donors. Use of 60 Vbeta and 13 Jbeta primers characterized the PCR. Data came from immunoSEQ multiplex PCR; TCRdb stores just in-frame clones and leaves some out. The table includes about 190,000 clones, 79% detected once. The germline V gene has CDR1 MDHEN and CDR2 SYDVKM. The length of the CDR3 is 16 residues. Trimming left V 1 base short and J 2 bases short, with 13 bases between. The chain carries TRBV28 and TRBJ2-3, with D maybe TRBD2 (6 bases). Sequencing used PBMCs. This TCR derives from a woman aged 18-29 years in good health and CMV-seronegative. CDR3 DNA sequence: TGTGCCAGCAGTTTATTTAGCGGAAGCTCCACAGATACGCAGTATTTT. It codes for CASSLFSGSSTDTQYF.